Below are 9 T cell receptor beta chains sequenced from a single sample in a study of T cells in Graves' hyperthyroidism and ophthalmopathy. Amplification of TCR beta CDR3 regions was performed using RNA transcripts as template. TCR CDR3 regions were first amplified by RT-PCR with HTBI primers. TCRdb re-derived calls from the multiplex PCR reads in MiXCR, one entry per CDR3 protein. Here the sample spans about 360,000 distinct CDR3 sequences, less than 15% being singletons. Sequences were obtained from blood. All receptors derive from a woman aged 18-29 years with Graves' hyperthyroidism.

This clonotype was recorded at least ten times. CDR3 residues: CASRSSGTGGLSPLHF. CDR3 bases: TGTGCCAGCAGGTCATCCGGGACAGGGGGCCTCTCACCCCTCCACTTT. The chain has TRBV6-2 or TRBV6-3 and TRBJ1-6; 12 bases map to TRBD1. This CDR3 has 16 amino acids. Germline V gives CDR1 MNHEY, CDR2 SVGEGT. The V and J ends lost 6 bases and 10 bases, in that order; junction bases with no gene match: 10.

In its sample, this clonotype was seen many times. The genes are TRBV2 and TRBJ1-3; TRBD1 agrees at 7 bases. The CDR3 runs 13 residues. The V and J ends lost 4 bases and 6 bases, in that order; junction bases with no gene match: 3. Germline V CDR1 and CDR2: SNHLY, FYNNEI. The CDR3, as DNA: TGTGCCAGCAGTGTTCAGGGGGAAAACACCATATATTTT. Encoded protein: CASSVQGENTIYF. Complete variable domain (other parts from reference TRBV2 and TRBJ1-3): EPEVTQTPSHQVTQMGQEVILRCVPISNHLYFYWYRQILGQKVEFLVSFYNNEISEKSEIFDDQFSVERPDGSNFTLKIRSTKLEDSAMYFCASSVQGENTIYFGEGSWLTVV.

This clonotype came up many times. This CDR3 reads CSARDWNSGRGADTQYF. The CDR3 DNA sequence: TGCAGTGCTAGAGATTGGAATAGCGGGAGGGGGGCAGATACGCAGTATTTT. The chain combines TRBV20-1 with TRBJ2-3; 11 nucleotides match TRBD2. Germline assignment: CDR1 DFQATT and CDR2 SNEGSKA (reference sequence). The CDR3 length is 17 residues. V was pared by 0 bases and J by 4 bases, with 9 bases of the junction left unmatched.

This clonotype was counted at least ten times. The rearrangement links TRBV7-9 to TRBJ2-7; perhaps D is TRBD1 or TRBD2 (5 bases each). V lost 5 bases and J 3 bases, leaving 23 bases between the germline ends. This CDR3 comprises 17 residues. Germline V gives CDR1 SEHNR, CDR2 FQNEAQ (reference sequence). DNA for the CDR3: TGTGCCAGCAGCCAAGAGGGGAGTTTCCAGAGTCACTACGAGCAGTACTTC. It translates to CASSQEGSFQSHYEQYF.

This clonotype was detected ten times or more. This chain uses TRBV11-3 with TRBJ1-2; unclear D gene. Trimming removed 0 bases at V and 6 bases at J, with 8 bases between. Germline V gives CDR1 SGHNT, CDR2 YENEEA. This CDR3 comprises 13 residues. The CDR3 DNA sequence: TGTGCCAGCAGCTTAGAGGGTACGGATGGCTACACCTTC. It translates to CASSLEGTDGYTF.

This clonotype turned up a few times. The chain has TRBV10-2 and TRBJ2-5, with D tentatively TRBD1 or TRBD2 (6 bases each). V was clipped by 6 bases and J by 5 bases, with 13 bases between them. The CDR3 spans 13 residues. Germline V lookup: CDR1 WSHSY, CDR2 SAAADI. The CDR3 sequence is CASRTTGRETQYF. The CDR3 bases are TGCGCCAGCAGAACAACAGGGAGGGAGACCCAGTACTTC.

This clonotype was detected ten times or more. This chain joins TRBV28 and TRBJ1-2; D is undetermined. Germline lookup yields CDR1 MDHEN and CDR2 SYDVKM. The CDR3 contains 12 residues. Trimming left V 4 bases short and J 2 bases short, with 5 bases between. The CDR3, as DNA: TGTGCCAGCAGTTCCGGGAACTATGGCTACACCTTC. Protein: CASSSGNYGYTF.

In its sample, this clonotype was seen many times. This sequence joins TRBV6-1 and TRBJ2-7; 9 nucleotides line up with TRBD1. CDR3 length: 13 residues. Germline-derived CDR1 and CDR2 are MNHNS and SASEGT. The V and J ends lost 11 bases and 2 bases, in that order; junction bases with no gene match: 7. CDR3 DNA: TGTGCCGGCCGGGACAGGGTAACCTACGAGCAGTACTTC. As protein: CAGRDRVTYEQYF.

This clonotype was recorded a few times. The CDR3 spells CASSLGRPGTHEVFF. The CDR3 DNA sequence: TGTGCCAGCAGCTTAGGAAGACCCGGGACACATGAGGTTTTCTTT. This sequence joins TRBV7-9 and TRBJ1-1; tentative D call: TRBD1 (6 bases). Germline loops: CDR1 SEHNR, CDR2 FQNEAQ (reference sequence). V lost 1 base and J 13 bases, leaving 22 bases between the germline ends. The CDR3 extends over 15 amino acids.